This T cell receptor (beta chain) was obtained from a study of blood T cell repertoires in COVID-19. Study-level information: Samples came from the United States, Italy and Spain, spanning acute and convalescent COVID-19.

This CDR3 spans 13 amino acids. With 7 bases removed from V and 8 bases from J, the gap between germline ends came to 20 bases. CDR1 and CDR2 (germline): SQVTM, ANQGSEA. The repertoire was sequenced with immunoSEQ multiplex PCR; TCRdb's copy has only in-frame clones and lacks some. The sample has 500,000 to 600,000 clones; around nine tenths are singletons. The origin of this receptor is a woman between 45 and 60 years old with COVID-19, enrolled during active disease. Sequenced sample: peripheral blood. This rearrangement joins TRBV29-1 to TRBJ1-1; perhaps TRBD1 as D (5 bases). The CDR3 DNA is TGCAGCGATGGGGAGGGGCAGACTGGAGAAGCTTTCTTT. Translating gives CSDGEGQTGEAFF.